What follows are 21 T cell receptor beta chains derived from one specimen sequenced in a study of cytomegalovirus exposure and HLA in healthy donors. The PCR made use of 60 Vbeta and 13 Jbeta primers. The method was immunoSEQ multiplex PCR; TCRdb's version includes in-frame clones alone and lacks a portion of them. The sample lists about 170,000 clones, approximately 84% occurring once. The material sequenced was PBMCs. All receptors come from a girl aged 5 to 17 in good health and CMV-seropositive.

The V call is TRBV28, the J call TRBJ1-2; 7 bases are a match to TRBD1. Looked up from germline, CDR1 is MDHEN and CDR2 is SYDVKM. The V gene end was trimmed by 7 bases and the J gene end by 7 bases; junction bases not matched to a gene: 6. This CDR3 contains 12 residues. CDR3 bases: TGTGCCAGCACCGTGACAGGGAGTGGCTACACCTTC. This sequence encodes CASTVTGSGYTF.

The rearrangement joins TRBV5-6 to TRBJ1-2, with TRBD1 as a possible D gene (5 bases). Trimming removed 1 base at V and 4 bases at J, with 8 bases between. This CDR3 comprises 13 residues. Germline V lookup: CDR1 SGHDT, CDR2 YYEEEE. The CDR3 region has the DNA TGTGCCAGCAGCTTGAGGGGCCCCTATGGCTACACCTTC. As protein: CASSLRGPYGYTF.

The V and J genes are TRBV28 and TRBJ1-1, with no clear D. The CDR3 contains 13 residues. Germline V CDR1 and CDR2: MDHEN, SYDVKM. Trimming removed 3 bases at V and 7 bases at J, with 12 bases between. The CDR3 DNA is TGTGCCAGCAGTTTTTGGGGAAGCGGTGAAGCTTTCTTT. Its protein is CASSFWGSGEAFF.

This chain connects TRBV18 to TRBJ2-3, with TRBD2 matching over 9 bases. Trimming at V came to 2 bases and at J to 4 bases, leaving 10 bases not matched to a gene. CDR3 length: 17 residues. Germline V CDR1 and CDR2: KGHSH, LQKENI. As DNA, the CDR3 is TGTGCCAGCTCACCATTGGCGGGGGGGCTAACTTCAGATACGCAGTATTTT. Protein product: CASSPLAGGLTSDTQYF.

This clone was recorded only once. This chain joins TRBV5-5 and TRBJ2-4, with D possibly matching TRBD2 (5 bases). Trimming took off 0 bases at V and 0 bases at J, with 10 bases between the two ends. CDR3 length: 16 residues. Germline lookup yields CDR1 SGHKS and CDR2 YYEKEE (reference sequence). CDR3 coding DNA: TGTGCCAGCAGCTTGGAAGGCGGACTAGCCAAAAACATTCAGTACTTC. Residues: CASSLEGGLAKNIQYF.

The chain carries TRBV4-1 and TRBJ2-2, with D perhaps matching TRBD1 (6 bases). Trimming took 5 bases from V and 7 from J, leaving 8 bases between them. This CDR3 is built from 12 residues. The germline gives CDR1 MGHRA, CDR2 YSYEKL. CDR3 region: CASSEQGGELFF. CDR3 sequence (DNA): TGCGCCAGCAGCGAACAGGGCGGGGAGCTGTTTTTT.

The CDR3 protein is CASSRLGDEQFF. The CDR3 DNA reads as TGTGCCAGCAGTCGTTTGGGCGATGAGCAGTTCTTC. The chain links TRBV2 to TRBJ2-1; D gene ambiguous. Per the germline V gene, CDR1 is SNHLY and CDR2 is FYNNEI. The germline V and J ends were trimmed by 5 bases and 8 bases, with 10 bases remaining between them. This CDR3 has 12 residues.

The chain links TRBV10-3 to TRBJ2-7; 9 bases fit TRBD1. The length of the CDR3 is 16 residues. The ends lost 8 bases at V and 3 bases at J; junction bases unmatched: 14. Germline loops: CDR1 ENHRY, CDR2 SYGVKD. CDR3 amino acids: CAISGKRDRAVYEQYF. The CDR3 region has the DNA TGTGCCATCTCCGGAAAGCGGGACAGGGCGGTCTACGAGCAGTACTTC.

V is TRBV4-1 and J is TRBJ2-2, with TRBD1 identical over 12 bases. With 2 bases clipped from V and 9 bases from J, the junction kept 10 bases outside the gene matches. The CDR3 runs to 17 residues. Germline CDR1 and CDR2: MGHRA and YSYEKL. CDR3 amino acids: CASSQPPSGTGGRELFF. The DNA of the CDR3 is TGCGCCAGCAGCCAACCCCCCTCCGGGACAGGGGGCCGGGAGCTGTTTTTT.

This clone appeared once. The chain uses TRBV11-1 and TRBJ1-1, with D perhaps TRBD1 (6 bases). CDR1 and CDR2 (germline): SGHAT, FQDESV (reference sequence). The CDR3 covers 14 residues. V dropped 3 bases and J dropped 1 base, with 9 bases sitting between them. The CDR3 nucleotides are TGTGCCAGCAGCTTCGAACAGGGGAACACTGAAGCTTTCTTT. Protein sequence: CASSFEQGNTEAFF.

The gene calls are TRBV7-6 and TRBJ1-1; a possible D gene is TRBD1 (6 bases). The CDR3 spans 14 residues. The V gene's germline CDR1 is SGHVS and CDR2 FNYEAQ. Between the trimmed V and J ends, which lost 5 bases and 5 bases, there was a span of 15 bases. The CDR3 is CASSPRGGGTEAFF. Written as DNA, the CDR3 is TGTGCCAGCAGCCCACGGGGGGGCGGAACTGAAGCTTTCTTT.

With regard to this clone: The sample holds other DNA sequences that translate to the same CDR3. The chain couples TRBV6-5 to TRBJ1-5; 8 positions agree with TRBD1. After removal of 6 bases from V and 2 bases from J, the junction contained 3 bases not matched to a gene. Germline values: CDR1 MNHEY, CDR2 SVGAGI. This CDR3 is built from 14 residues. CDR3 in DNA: TGTGCCAGCAGCCCGGACAGGGGCAATCAGCCCCAGCATTTT. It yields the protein CASSPDRGNQPQHF.

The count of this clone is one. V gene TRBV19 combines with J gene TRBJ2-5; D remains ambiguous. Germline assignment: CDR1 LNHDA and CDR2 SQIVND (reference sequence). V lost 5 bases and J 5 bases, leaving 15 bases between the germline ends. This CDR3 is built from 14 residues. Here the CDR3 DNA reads TGTGCCAGTAGTTCAGGCGCAAGCATGGAGACCCAGTACTTC. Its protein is CASSSGASMETQYF. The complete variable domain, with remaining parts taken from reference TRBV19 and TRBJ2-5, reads DGGITQSPKYLFRKEGQNVTLSCEQNLNHDAMYWYRQDPGQGLRLIYYSQIVNDFQKGDIAEGYSVSREKKESFPLTVTSAQKNPTAFYLCASSSGASMETQYFGPGTRLLVL.

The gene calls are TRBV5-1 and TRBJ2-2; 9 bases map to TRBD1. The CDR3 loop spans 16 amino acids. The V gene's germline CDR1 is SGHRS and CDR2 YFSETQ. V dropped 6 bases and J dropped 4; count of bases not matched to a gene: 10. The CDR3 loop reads CASTKAGQGGTGELFF. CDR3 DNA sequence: TGCGCCAGCACCAAAGCGGGACAGGGCGGCACCGGGGAGCTGTTTTTT.

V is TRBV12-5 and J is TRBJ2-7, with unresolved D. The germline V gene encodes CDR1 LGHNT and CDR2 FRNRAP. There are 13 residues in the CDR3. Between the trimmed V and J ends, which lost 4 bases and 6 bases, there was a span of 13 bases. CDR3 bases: TGTGCTAGTGGTTCCCCCCGAGTCGGCGAGCAGTACTTC. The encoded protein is CASGSPRVGEQYF.

As DNA, the CDR3 is TGCGCCAGCAGCCCCCGCGGGGGCCTTTCCTCCTACGAGCAGTACTTC. Translation gives CASSPRGGLSSYEQYF. This sequence joins TRBV4-1 and TRBJ2-5; D possibly corresponds to TRBD2 (7 bases). The end of the DNA fits TRBJ2-7 better, so the J call may be wrong. Germline CDR1 and CDR2: MGHRA and YSYEKL. The length of the CDR3 is 16 residues.

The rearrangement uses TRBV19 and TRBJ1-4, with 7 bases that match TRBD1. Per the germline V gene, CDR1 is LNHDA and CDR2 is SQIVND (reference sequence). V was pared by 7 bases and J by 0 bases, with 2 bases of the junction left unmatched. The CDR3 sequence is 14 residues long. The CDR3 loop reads CASTDRATNEKLFF. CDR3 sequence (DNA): TGTGCCAGTACTGACAGGGCAACTAATGAAAAACTGTTTTTT.

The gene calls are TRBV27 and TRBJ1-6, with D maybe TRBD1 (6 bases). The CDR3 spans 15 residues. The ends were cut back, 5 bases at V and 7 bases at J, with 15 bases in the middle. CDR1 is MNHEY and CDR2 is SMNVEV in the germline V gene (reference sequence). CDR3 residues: CASSTKGTPNSPLHF. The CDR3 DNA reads TGTGCCAGCAGTACGAAAGGGACACCGAATTCACCCCTCCACTTT.

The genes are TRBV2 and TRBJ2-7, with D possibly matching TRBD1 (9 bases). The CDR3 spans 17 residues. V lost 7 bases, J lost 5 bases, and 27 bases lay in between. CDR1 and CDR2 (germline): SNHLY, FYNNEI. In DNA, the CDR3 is TGTGCCAGCACAGTAACCCGGGAGGGACAGGGAATCAACGAGCAGTACTTC. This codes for CASTVTREGQGINEQYF.

The DNA for the CDR3 is TGTGCCAGCAGCCCCGGGACATCGAATAGGCCCCAGCATTTT. It codes for CASSPGTSNRPQHF. The chain couples TRBV7-9 to TRBJ1-5; tentative D call: TRBD1 (6 bases). Deletions cut 5 bases from V and 9 bases from J, with 17 bases between. CDR3 length equals 14 residues. Germline V CDR1 and CDR2: SEHNR, FQNEAQ (reference sequence).

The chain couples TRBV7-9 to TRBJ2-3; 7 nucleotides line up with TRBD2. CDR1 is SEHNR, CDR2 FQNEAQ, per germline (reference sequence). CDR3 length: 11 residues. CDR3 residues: CGGGSTDTQYF. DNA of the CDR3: TGTGGCGGGGGTAGCACAGATACGCAGTATTTT.